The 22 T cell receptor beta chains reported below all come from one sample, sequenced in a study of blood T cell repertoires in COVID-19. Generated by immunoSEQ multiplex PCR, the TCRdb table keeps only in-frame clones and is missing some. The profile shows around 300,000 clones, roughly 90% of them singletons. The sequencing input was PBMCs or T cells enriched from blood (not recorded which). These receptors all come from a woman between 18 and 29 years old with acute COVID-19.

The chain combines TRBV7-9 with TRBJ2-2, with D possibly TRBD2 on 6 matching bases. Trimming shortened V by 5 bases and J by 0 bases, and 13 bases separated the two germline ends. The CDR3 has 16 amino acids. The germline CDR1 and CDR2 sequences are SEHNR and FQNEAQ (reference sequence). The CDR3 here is CASSPFGGANTGELFF. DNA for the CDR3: TGTGCCAGCAGCCCCTTCGGCGGGGCGAACACCGGGGAGCTGTTTTTT.

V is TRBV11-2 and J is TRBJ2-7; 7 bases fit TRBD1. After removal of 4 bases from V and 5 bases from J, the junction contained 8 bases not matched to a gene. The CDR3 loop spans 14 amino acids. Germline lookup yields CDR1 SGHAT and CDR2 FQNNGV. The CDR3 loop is CASSSKTGNHEQYF. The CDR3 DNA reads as TGTGCCAGCAGCTCAAAGACAGGGAATCACGAGCAGTACTTC.

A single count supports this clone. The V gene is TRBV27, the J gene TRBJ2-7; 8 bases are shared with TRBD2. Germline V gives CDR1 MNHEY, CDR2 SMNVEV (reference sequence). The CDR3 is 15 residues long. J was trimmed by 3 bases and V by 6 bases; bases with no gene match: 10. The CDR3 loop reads CASRQREGGDYEQYF. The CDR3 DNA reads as TGTGCCAGCAGGCAACGGGAGGGCGGGGACTACGAGCAGTACTTC.

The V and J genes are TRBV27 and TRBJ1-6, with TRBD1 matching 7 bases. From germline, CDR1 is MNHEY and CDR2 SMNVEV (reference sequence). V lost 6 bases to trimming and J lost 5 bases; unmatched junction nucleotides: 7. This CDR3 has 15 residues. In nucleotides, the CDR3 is TGTGCCAGCAGGCACCGACAGGGAAATAATTCACCCCTCCACTTT. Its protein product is CASRHRQGNNSPLHF.

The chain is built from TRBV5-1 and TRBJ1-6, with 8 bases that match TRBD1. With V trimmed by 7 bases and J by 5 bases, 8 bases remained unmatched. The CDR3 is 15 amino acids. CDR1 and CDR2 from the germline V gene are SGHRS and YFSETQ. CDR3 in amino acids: CASSISTGDNSPLHF. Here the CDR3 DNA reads TGCGCCAGCTCTATCTCGACAGGGGATAATTCACCCCTCCACTTT. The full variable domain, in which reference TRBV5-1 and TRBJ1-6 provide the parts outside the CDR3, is KAGVTQTPRYLIKTRGQQVTLSCSPISGHRSVSWYQQTPGQGLQFLFEYFSETQRNKGNFPGRFSGRQFSNSRSEMNVSTLELGDSALYLCASSISTGDNSPLHFGNGTRLTVT.

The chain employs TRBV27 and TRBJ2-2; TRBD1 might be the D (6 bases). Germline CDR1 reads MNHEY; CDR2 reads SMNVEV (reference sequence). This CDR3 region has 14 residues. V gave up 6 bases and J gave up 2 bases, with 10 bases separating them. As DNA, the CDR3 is TGTGCCAGCAGGTGGACAGTTAACACCGGGGAGCTGTTTTTT. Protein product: CASRWTVNTGELFF.

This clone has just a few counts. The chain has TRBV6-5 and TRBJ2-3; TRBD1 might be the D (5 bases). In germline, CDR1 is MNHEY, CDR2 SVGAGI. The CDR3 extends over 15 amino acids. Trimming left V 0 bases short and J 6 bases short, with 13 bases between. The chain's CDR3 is CASSYSGQGMDTQYF. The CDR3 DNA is TGTGCCAGCAGTTACTCTGGGCAGGGAATGGATACGCAGTATTTT.

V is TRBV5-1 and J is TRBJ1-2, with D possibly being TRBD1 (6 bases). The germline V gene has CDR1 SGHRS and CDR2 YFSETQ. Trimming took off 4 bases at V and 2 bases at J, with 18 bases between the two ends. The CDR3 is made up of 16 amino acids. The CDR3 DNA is TGCGCCAGCAGCCACCGACAGGACCTCCACAACTATGGCTACACCTTC. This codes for CASSHRQDLHNYGYTF.

CDR3 in amino acids: CATKGQGGINEQFF. The CDR3 DNA follows: TGTGCCACCAAAGGACAGGGAGGGATCAATGAGCAGTTCTTC. The gene calls are TRBV2 and TRBJ2-1; D perhaps matches TRBD1 (8 bases). The CDR3 contains 14 residues. V lost 10 bases and J lost 6, with 19 bases in between. CDR1 and CDR2 from the germline V gene are SNHLY and FYNNEI.

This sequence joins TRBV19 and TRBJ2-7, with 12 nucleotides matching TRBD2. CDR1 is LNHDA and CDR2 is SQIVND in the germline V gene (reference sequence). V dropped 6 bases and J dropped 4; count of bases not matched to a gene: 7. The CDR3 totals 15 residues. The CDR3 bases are TGTGCCAGTAGATTTTCTAGCGGGAGGGGGTACGAGCAGTACTTC. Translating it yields CASRFSSGRGYEQYF.

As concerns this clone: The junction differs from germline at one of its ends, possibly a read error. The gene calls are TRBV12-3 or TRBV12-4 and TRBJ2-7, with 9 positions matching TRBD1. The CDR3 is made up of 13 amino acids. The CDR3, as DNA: TGTGCCAGCAGTCCGGACAGGGGCGCCGGTCGGGACTTC. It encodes CASSPDRGAGRDF.

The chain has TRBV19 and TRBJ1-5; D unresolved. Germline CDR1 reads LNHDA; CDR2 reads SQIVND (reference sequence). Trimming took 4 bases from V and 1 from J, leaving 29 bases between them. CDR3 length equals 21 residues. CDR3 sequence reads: CASSKEVYVRFRGVSNQPQHF. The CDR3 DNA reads TGTGCCAGTAGTAAGGAAGTCTACGTACGGTTCCGGGGAGTAAGCAATCAGCCCCAGCATTTT. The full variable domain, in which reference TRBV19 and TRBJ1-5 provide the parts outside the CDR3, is DGGITQSPKYLFRKEGQNVTLSCEQNLNHDAMYWYRQDPGQGLRLIYYSQIVNDFQKGDIAEGYSVSREKKESFPLTVTSAQKNPTAFYLCASSKEVYVRFRGVSNQPQHFGDGTRLSIL.

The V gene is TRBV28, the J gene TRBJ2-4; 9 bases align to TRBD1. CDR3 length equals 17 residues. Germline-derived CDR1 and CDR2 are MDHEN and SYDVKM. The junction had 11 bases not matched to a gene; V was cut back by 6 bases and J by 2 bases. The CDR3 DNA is TGTGCCAGCAGGCATCCTACAGGGGGCGAGACCAAAAACATTCAGTACTTC. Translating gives CASRHPTGGETKNIQYF.

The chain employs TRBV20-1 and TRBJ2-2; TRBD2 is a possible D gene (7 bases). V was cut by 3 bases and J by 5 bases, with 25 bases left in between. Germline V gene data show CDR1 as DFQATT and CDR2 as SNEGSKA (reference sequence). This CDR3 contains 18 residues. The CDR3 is CSASGGGASGLLTGELFF. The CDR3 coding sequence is TGCAGTGCTAGTGGGGGGGGCGCTAGCGGTCTACTTACCGGGGAGCTGTTTTTT.

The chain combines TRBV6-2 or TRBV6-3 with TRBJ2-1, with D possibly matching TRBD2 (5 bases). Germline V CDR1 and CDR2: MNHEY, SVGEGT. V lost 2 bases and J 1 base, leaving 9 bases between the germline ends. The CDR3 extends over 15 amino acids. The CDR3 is CASSYRERSYNEQFF. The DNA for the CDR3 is TGTGCCAGCAGTTACAGGGAGAGATCCTACAATGAGCAGTTCTTC.

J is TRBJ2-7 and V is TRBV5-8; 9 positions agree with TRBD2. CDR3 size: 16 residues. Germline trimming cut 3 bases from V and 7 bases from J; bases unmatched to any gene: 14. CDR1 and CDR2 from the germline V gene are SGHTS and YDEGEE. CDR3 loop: CASSSGRLAGSGEQYF. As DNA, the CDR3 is TGTGCCAGCAGCTCAGGACGGCTAGCGGGATCGGGAGAGCAGTACTTC.

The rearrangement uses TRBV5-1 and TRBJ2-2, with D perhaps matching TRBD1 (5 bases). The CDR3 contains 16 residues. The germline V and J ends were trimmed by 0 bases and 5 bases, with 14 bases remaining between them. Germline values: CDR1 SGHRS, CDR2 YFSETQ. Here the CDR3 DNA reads TGCGCCAGCAGCTTGGGCCGTGGGGCGAGAACCGGGGAGCTGTTTTTT. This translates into CASSLGRGARTGELFF.

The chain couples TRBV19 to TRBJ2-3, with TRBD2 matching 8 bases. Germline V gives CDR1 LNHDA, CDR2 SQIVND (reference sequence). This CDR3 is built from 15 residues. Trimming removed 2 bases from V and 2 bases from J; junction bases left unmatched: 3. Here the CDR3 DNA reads TGTGCCAGTAGTATAAGCGGGGGACTCACAGATACGCAGTATTTT. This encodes CASSISGGLTDTQYF.

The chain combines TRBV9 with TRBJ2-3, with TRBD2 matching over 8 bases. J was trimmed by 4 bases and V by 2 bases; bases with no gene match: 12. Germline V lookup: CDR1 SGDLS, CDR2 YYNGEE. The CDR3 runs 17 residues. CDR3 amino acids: CASSVLAGYTGADTQYF. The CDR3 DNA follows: TGTGCCAGCAGCGTTTTAGCGGGGTACACGGGCGCAGATACGCAGTATTTT.

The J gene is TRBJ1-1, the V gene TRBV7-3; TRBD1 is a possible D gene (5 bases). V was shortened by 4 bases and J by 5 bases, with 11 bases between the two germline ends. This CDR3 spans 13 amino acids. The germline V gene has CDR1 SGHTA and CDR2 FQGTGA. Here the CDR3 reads CASSSPGVTEAFF. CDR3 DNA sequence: TGTGCCAGCAGCTCCCCGGGGGTGACTGAAGCTTTCTTT.

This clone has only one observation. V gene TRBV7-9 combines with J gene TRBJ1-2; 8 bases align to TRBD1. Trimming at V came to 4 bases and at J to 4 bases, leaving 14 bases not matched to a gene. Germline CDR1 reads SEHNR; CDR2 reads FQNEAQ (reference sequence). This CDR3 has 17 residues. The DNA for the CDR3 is TGTGCCAGCAGCTCCCAGGGGGCGTCAGGAAAGATCTATGGCTACACCTTC. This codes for CASSSQGASGKIYGYTF.

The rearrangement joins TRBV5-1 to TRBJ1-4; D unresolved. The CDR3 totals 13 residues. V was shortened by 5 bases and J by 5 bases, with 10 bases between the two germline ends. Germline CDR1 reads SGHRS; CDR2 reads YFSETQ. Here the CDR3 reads CASRWQENEKLFF. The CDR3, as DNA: TGCGCCAGCAGGTGGCAGGAAAATGAAAAACTGTTTTTT.